This entry features one TCR beta chain sequence. The target antigen is unknown. Specified time point: blood 4 weeks post-SBRT, at nephrectomy. This sample's treatment: 15 Gy SBRT to primary tumor, nephrectomy 4 weeks later. Nephrectomy followed 15 Gy stereotactic body radiation by 4 weeks. The tumor was a clear cell renal cell carcinoma. This specimen belongs to a study of radiation and T cells in renal cell carcinoma. Study-level results: From baseline, blood top tumor clonotypes peaked at 2 weeks post-radiation. Without pretreatment biopsies, baseline tumor clonotype presence was undetermined.

V was shortened by 0 bases and J by 2 bases, with 8 bases between the two germline ends. The CDR3 loop spans 14 amino acids. Germline values: CDR1 SGHDT, CDR2 YYEEEE. The method was immunoSEQ multiplex PCR; TCRdb's version includes in-frame clones alone and lacks a portion of them. Found here are roughly 90,000 clones, around four fifths of them singletons; the top ten hold around 9.4%. This chain connects TRBV5-6 to TRBJ1-2, with D unclear. The TCR comes from a man between 50 and 59 years old with renal cell carcinoma. The sample here was blood, taken from a patient whose treatment included radiotherapy and nephrectomy. The CDR3 loop reads CASSLGQVNYGYTF. The CDR3 DNA reads TGTGCCAGCAGCTTGGGGCAGGTAAACTATGGCTACACCTTC.